This entry features one T cell receptor beta chain sequence. The sample belongs to a study of Graves' ophthalmopathy and Graves' hyperthyroidism. RNA served as the template for amplifying TCR beta CDR3 regions. The workflow started with a first-round RT-PCR run with HTBI primers and then moved on to a second-round multiplex PCR. TCRdb processed the multiplex PCR reads anew with MiXCR; each CDR3 protein has one entry. The table includes around 590,000 distinct CDR3 sequences, roughly 40% detected once. V was clipped by 5 bases and J by 0 bases; unmatched bases: 1. CDR3 length equals 14 residues. V is TRBV12-3 or TRBV12-4 and J is TRBJ1-1; 9 bases line up with TRBD1. The specimen was peripheral blood or thyroid tissue (not recorded which). The sequence derives from an adult man with Graves' hyperthyroidism. This CDR3 reads CASSDRGVNTEAFF. The CDR3 DNA reads as TGTGCCAGCAGTGACAGGGGGGTGAACACTGAAGCTTTCTTT.